Listed here is a single T cell receptor beta chain. These data belong to a study of blood T cell repertoires in COVID-19. Study summary: The United States, Italy and Spain provided the acute and convalescent COVID-19 samples. T cells, B-cell-depleted T cells, or PBMCs provided the cDNA or gDNA that served as material.

Germline values: CDR1 ENHRY, CDR2 SYGVKD. The CDR3 has 15 residues. J gave up 6 bases and V 6 bases, and 12 bases lay outside the gene matches. Sequencing used immunoSEQ multiplex PCR; TCRdb keeps in-frame clones, though not all of them. The data show 200,000 to 300,000 clones, with about 90% seen just once and 1.2% to 1.5% held by the top ten. The sample comprised peripheral blood. The J gene is TRBJ2-5, the V gene TRBV10-3; the match to TRBD1 covers 8 bases. The receptor was isolated from a man aged 80 or over with acute or convalescent COVID-19. This CDR3 reads CAIRPDRGGKQTQYF. The CDR3 DNA is TGTGCCATCAGACCCGACAGGGGAGGCAAGCAGACCCAGTACTTC.